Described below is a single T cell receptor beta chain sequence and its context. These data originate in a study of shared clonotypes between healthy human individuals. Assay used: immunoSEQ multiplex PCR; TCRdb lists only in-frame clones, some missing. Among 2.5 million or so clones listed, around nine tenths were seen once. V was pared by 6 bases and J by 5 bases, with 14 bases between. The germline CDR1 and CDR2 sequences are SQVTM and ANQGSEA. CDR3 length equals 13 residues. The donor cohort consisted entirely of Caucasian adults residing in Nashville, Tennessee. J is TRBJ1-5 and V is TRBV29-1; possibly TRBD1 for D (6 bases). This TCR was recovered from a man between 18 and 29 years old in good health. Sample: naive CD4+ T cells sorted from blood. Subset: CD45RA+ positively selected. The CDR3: CSVRVGGDQPQHF. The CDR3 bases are TGCAGCGTGAGGGTTGGGGGCGATCAGCCCCAGCATTTT.